The 17 T cell receptor beta chains in this list originate from one sample, sequenced in a study of T-cell reconstitution after alpha-beta-depleted transplantation in children. Construction of the TCRbeta library involved unique molecular identifiers. TCRdb independently ran MiXCR on the PCR reads; one entry per CDR3 protein. There are over 150,000 distinct CDR3 sequences in the sample; roughly 10% occur only once, and less than 15% lies in the top ten. The sample here was PBMCs, taken before TCRalphabeta/CD19-depleted stem cell transplant. These receptors all come from a boy aged 2-9 years with acute myeloid leukemia, due to receive a stem cell transplant.

The chain combines TRBV18 with TRBJ2-5, with 8 bases lining up with TRBD1. CDR3 length: 13 residues. V lost 6 bases and J lost 3; bases outside the gene matches: 3. The germline V gene encodes CDR1 KGHSH and CDR2 LQKENI. The CDR3 DNA reads as TGTGCCAGCTCGGACAGGGCAGAAGAGACCCAGTACTTC. This sequence encodes CASSDRAEETQYF.

At least ten counts were recorded for this clonotype. The chain recombines TRBV24-1 with TRBJ2-7; 11 bases agree with TRBD1. Germline loops: CDR1 KGHDR, CDR2 SFDVKD. The CDR3 has 14 amino acids. J was trimmed by 3 bases and V by 4 bases; bases with no gene match: 1. The DNA of the CDR3 is TGTGCCACCAGTGAAGGGACAGGGGGCTACGAGCAGTACTTC. Translated: CATSEGTGGYEQYF.

The rearrangement uses TRBV6-1 and TRBJ2-2, with 9 bases lining up with TRBD1. This CDR3 is built from 16 residues. Per germline, CDR1 MNHNS and CDR2 SASEGT. The ends lost 6 bases at V and 9 bases at J; junction bases unmatched: 14. The DNA for the CDR3 is TGTGCCAGCAGCGACAGGGGGTGGGAGGGACCCTGGGAGCTGTTTTTT. This codes for CASSDRGWEGPWELFF.

This clonotype was seen many times. The chain links TRBV4-1 to TRBJ2-1, with 9 bases lining up with TRBD2. The CDR3 covers 16 residues. The J segment lost 7 bases and the V segment lost 1 base, leaving 8 bases of the junction unmatched. In germline, CDR1 is MGHRA, CDR2 YSYEKL. The chain's CDR3 is CASSQVFSGRINEQFF. CDR3 bases: TGCGCCAGCAGCCAAGTATTCAGCGGGAGGATAAATGAGCAGTTCTTC.

In this sample, this clonotype turned up many times. This chain connects TRBV7-2 to TRBJ1-6; weak D call: TRBD1 (5 bases). The CDR3 runs 15 residues. From germline, CDR1 is SGHTA and CDR2 FQGNSA. V was cut by 5 bases and J by 7 bases, with 15 bases left in between. The CDR3 DNA reads TGTGCCAGCAGCCTGAGGGGACTGACAAATTCACCCCTCCACTTT. Encoded protein: CASSLRGLTNSPLHF.

This clonotype was counted once. The rearrangement uses TRBV2 and TRBJ2-3; 12 bases fit TRBD2. CDR3 length: 15 residues. V was clipped by 4 bases and J by 8 bases; unmatched bases: 7. The germline gives CDR1 SNHLY, CDR2 FYNNEI. CDR3 DNA: TGTGCCAGCAGTGGAGGACTAGCGGGAATTGGTACGCAGTATTTT. Translating gives CASSGGLAGIGTQYF.

This clonotype was seen many times. The chain has TRBV7-3 and TRBJ2-1; D might be TRBD2 (5 bases). Germline lookup yields CDR1 SGHTA and CDR2 FQGTGA. The CDR3 length is 16 residues. V was shortened by 4 bases and J by 4 bases, with 17 bases between the two germline ends. The CDR3 DNA reads TGTGCCAGCAGCTCCGGCGGGTTCGGAGTGTACAATGAGCAGTTCTTC. Residues: CASSSGGFGVYNEQFF. Together with reference TRBV7-3 and TRBJ2-1, the CDR3 gives the full variable domain: GAGVSQTPSNKVTEKGKYVELRCDPISGHTALYWYRQSLGQGPEFLIYFQGTGAADDSGLPNDRFFAVRPEGSVSTLKIQRTERGDSAVYLCASSSGGFGVYNEQFFGPGTRLTVL.

This clonotype was picked up many times. The chain carries TRBV4-1 and TRBJ1-5; D is perhaps TRBD1 (5 bases). V dropped 0 bases and J dropped 9 bases, with 12 bases sitting between them. This CDR3 has 14 amino acids. Per germline, CDR1 MGHRA and CDR2 YSYEKL. Written as DNA, the CDR3 is TGCGCCAGCAGCCAAGAGCGCCCCGGGGGGCCCCAGCATTTT. This sequence encodes CASSQERPGGPQHF.

This clonotype came up many times. This chain links TRBV15 with TRBJ1-5; D unresolved. Trimming pared 4 bases from V and 4 bases from J, leaving 5 bases between. Looked up from germline, CDR1 is LNHNV and CDR2 is YYDKDF (reference sequence). CDR3 length equals 12 residues. The CDR3 sequence is CATSTENQPQHF. The CDR3 region has the DNA TGTGCCACCAGCACTGAAAATCAGCCCCAGCATTTT. The entire variable domain, with the rest obtained from reference TRBV15 and TRBJ1-5, is as follows: DAMVIQNPRYQVTQFGKPVTLSCSQTLNHNVMYWYQQKSSQAPKLLFHYYDKDFNNEADTPDNFQSRRPNTSFCFLDIRSPGLGDTAMYLCATSTENQPQHFGDGTRLSIL.

V is TRBV3-1 and J is TRBJ2-3; TRBD2 matches 9 bases. Germline-derived CDR1 and CDR2 are LGHDT and YNNKEL (reference sequence). Trimming cost V 11 bases and J 4 bases; bases outside gene matches: 16. The CDR3 loop spans 16 amino acids. This CDR3 reads CASCQREAGGSDTQYF. CDR3 in DNA: TGTGCCTCCTGCCAAAGAGAAGCGGGAGGCTCAGATACGCAGTATTTT.

This clonotype was picked up many times. The J gene is TRBJ2-2, the V gene TRBV20-1; tentative D call: TRBD2 (5 bases). The germline V gene has CDR1 DFQATT and CDR2 SNEGSKA (reference sequence). The CDR3 consists of 14 residues. With 5 bases removed from V and 5 bases from J, the gap between germline ends came to 15 bases. The CDR3 DNA follows: TGCAGTGCTTCCTCAAGGACTGGTACCGGGGAGCTGTTTTTT. It yields the protein CSASSRTGTGELFF.

Ten or more counts support this clonotype. The chain uses TRBV28 and TRBJ1-1, with a weak D call TRBD1 (5 bases). Trimming removed 6 bases at V and 4 bases at J, with 18 bases between. Germline lookup yields CDR1 MDHEN and CDR2 SYDVKM. CDR3 length: 15 amino acids. This CDR3 reads CASRRGGGETTEAFF. The DNA for the CDR3 is TGTGCCAGCAGACGGGGGGGTGGAGAAACCACTGAAGCTTTCTTT.

This clonotype appeared many times. The chain links TRBV20-1 to TRBJ2-7; TRBD2 might be the D (6 bases). Trimming left V 2 bases short and J 4 bases short, with 24 bases between. Germline loops: CDR1 DFQATT, CDR2 SNEGSKA (reference sequence). The CDR3 is 17 residues long. CDR3 residues: CSARSGGSGEVGYEQYF. DNA of the CDR3: TGCAGTGCTAGATCCGGCGGTAGCGGAGAAGTAGGGTACGAGCAGTACTTC.

This clonotype was recorded at least ten times. The J gene is TRBJ1-2, the V gene TRBV3-1, with D possibly matching TRBD1 (6 bases). The germline V and J ends were trimmed by 4 bases and 5 bases, with 11 bases remaining between them. This CDR3 spans 13 amino acids. Germline V gene lookup returns CDR1 LGHDT and CDR2 YNNKEL (reference sequence). CDR3 coding DNA: TGTGCCAGCAGCCCCGGGACACCGTATGGCTACACCTTC. It specifies CASSPGTPYGYTF. Full variable domain (rest looked up from reference TRBV3-1 and TRBJ1-2): DTAVSQTPKYLVTQMGNDKSIKCEQNLGHDTMYWYKQDSKKFLKIMFSYNNKELIINETVPNRFSPKSPDKAHLNLHINSLELGDSAVYFCASSPGTPYGYTFGSGTRLTVV.

Ten or more counts support this clonotype. This rearrangement joins TRBV7-2 to TRBJ2-1; D ambiguous. Between the trimmed V and J ends, which lost 0 bases and 2 bases, there was a span of 11 bases. CDR3 length: 16 amino acids. The germline V gene encodes CDR1 SGHTA and CDR2 FQGNSA. CDR3 sequence: CASSLAPRFPYNEQFF. In DNA form, the CDR3 reads TGTGCCAGCAGCTTAGCTCCCAGATTCCCCTACAATGAGCAGTTCTTC.

This clonotype was seen many times. This sequence joins TRBV27 and TRBJ2-3; 8 nucleotides line up with TRBD2. The CDR3 has 18 residues. Per germline, CDR1 MNHEY and CDR2 SMNVEV (reference sequence). V was pared by 5 bases and J by 7 bases, with 20 bases of the junction left unmatched. This CDR3 is CASSILRRWLAGTNTQYF. The DNA of the CDR3 is TGTGCCAGCAGTATCTTAAGACGCTGGCTAGCGGGTACAAATACGCAGTATTTT.

This clonotype was seen many times. The chain carries TRBV12-3 or TRBV12-4 and TRBJ1-2; a weak D match, TRBD1 (6 bases). With 6 bases removed from V and 4 bases from J, the gap between germline ends came to 21 bases. The CDR3 extends over 16 amino acids. The CDR3 spells CASRAARTGYGYGYTF. The CDR3 coding sequence is TGTGCCAGCAGGGCGGCAAGAACAGGGTACGGCTATGGCTACACCTTC.